The rows below give T cell receptor beta chains drawn from one sample of a study of blood T cell repertoires in COVID-19. Profiled with immunoSEQ multiplex PCR; TCRdb holds only in-frame clones, not every one. Among a few hundred thousand clones listed, approximately 88% were seen once. Sequencing was carried out using peripheral blood. The receptors come from a woman in her thirties who had recovered from COVID-19. The CDR3 runs from the conserved cysteine through the conserved F or W. Fields, in order: clone size, V gene, D gene, J gene, CDR3 DNA, CDR3 protein. A D gene is named only where the DNA matches it firmly. Expanded clones are given a class, and other clones once, few, many or no size at all.

NA,TRBV7-6,NA,TRBJ2-1,TGTGCCAGCAGCCCCGGGAGCGGCGGATCCTACAATGAGCAGTTCTTC,CASSPGSGGSYNEQFF
NA,TRBV5-5,NA,TRBJ1-5,TGTGCCAGCAGCTTCAGGCCGGGAGCTTATAGCAATCAGCCCCAGCATTTT,CASSFRPGAYSNQPQHF
NA,TRBV27,TRBD1,TRBJ2-7,TGTGCCAGCAGTTTACGGGACAGGGTTTCCTACGAGCAGTACTTC,CASSLRDRVSYEQYF
NA,TRBV30,TRBD2,TRBJ2-3,TGTGCCTGGAGTGGTGTAGCGGGGGGTAGCACAGATACGCAGTATTTT,CAWSGVAGGSTDTQYF
NA,TRBV7-9,TRBD2,TRBJ2-3,TGTGCCAGCAGCCCGGGACTAGCATACGATACGCAGTATTTT,CASSPGLAYDTQYF
few,TRBV10-3,NA,TRBJ2-3,TGTGCCATCAGTGTTTCTCCCCGCACAGATACGCAGTATTTT,CAISVSPRTDTQYF
NA,TRBV5-7,NA,TRBJ2-4,TGTGCCAGCAGCATACACAAAAACATTCAGTACTTC,CASSIHKNIQYF
once,TRBV2,NA,TRBJ2-5,TGTGCCAGCAGACAGTACCAAGAGACCCAGTACTTC,CASRQYQETQYF
NA,TRBV5-5,NA,TRBJ2-3,TGTGCCAGCAGCTTGGTCCCAGGCACAGATACGCAGTATTTT,CASSLVPGTDTQYF
NA,TRBV19,NA,TRBJ1-6,TGTGCCACCTCGGACTCCCGGACTAATTCACCCCTCCACTTT,CATSDSRTNSPLHF
NA,TRBV29-1,NA,TRBJ1-2,TGCAGCGTTGTCATCGGAGACTATGGCTACACCTTC,CSVVIGDYGYTF
NA,TRBV19,TRBD1,TRBJ2-3,TGTGCCAGTAGCTCCCGGGACAGTAGCACAGATACGCAGTATTTT,CASSSRDSSTDTQYF
NA,TRBV30,NA,TRBJ1-1,TGTGCCTGGAGTCTCACTGAAGCTTTCTTT,CAWSLTEAFF
NA,TRBV4-2,NA,TRBJ1-6,TGTGCCAGCAGCCAAAGTCGCGGCTCCTATAATTCACCCCTCCACTTT,CASSQSRGSYNSPLHF
NA,TRBV20-1,NA,TRBJ1-2,TGCAGTGCTGAGGGGGTTGCTGGCTACACCTTC,CSAEGVAGYTF
NA,TRBV5-1,NA,TRBJ2-2,TGCGCCAGCAGCTTCGACGGGAGTCGCACCGGGGAGCTGTTTTTT,CASSFDGSRTGELFF
NA,TRBV2,NA,TRBJ1-2,TGTGCCAGCAGTGGGACAGTCTCTTATGGCTACACCTTC,CASSGTVSYGYTF
NA,TRBV28,TRBD1,TRBJ2-7,TGTGCCACCTCAGACCGACAGGGGGCCTACGAGCAGTACTTC,CATSDRQGAYEQYF